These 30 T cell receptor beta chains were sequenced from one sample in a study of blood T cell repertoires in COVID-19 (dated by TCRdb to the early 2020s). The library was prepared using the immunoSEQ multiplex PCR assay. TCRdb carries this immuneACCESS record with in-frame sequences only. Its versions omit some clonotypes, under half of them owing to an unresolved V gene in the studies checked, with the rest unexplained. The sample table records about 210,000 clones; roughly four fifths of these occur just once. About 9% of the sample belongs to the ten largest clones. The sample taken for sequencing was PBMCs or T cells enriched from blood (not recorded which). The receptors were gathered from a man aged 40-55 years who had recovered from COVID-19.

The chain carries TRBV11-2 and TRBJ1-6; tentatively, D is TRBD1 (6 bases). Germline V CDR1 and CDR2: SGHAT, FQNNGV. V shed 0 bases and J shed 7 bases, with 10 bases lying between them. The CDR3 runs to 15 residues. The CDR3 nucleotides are TGTGCCAGCAGCTTAGAGTGGACAGCAAATTCACCCCTCCACTTT. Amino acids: CASSLEWTANSPLHF.

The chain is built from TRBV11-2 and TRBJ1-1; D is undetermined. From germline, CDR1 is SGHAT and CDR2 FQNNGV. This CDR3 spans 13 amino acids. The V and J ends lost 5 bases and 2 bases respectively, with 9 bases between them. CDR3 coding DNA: TGTGCCAGCAGCCTTATATTAAACACTGAAGCTTTCTTT. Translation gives CASSLILNTEAFF.

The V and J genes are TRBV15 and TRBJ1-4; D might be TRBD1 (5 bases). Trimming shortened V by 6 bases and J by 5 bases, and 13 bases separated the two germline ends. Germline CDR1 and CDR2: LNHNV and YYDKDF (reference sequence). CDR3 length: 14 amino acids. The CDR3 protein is CATRVAEGNEKLFF. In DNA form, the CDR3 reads TGTGCCACCAGAGTGGCGGAGGGGAATGAAAAACTGTTTTTT.

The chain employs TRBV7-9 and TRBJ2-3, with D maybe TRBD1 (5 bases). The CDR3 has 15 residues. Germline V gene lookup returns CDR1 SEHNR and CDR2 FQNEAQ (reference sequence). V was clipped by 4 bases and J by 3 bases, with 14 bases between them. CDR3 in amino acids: CASSSGALGTDTQYF. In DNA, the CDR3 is TGTGCCAGCAGCTCTGGGGCCCTAGGGACAGATACGCAGTATTTT.

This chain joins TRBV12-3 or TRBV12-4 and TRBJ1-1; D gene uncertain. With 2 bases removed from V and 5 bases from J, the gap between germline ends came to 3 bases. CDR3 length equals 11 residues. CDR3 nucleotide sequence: TGTGCCAGCAGTTTAATAACTGAAGCTTTCTTT. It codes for CASSLITEAFF.

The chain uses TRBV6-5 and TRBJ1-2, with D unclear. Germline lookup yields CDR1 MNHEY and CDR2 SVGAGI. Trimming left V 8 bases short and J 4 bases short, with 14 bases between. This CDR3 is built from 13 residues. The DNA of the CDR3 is TGTGCCAGCCTGGCGGAGGCCCGCTATGGCTACACCTTC. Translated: CASLAEARYGYTF.

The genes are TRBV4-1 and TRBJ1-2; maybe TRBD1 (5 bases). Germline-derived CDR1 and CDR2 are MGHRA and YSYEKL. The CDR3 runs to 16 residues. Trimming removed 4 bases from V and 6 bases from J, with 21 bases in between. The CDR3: CASSPTLPQGGDGYTF. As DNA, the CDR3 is TGCGCCAGCAGCCCGACCCTCCCTCAGGGTGGAGATGGCTACACCTTC.

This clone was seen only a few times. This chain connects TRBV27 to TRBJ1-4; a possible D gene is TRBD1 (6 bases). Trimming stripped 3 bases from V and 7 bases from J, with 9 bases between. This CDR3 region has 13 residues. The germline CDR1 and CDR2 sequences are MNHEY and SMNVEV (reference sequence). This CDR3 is CASSFQQGEKLFF. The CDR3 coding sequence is TGTGCCAGCAGTTTCCAACAGGGTGAAAAACTGTTTTTT. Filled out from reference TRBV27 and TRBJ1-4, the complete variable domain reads EAQVTQNPRYLITVTGKKLTVTCSQNMNHEYMSWYRQDPGLGLRQIYYSMNVEVTDKGDVPEGYKVSRKEKRNFPLILESPSPNQTSLYFCASSFQQGEKLFFGSGTQLSVL.

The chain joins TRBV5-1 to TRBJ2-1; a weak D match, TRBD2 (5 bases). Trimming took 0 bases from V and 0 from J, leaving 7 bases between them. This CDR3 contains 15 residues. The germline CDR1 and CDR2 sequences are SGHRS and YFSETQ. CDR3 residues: CASSLERSSYNEQFF. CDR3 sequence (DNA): TGCGCCAGCAGCTTGGAGCGGAGCTCCTACAATGAGCAGTTCTTC.

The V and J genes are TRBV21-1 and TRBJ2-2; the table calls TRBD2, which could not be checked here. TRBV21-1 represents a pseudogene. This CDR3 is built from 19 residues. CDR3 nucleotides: TGTGCCAGCAGCCCCCAACTACGGGACTCCTGGGGCGCAACCGGGGAGCTGTTTTTT. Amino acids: CASSPQLRDSWGATGELFF.

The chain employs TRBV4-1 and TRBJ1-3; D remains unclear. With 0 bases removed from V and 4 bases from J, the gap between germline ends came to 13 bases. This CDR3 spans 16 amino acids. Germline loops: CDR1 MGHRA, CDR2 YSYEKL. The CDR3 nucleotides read TGCGCCAGCAGCCAAGAAGTGGCCCGATCGGGAAACACCATATATTTT. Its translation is CASSQEVARSGNTIYF.

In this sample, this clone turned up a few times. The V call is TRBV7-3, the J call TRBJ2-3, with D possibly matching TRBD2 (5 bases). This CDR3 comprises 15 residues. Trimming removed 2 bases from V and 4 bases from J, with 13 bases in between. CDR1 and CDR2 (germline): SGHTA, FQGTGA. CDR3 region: CASSLVIGSADTQYF. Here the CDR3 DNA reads TGTGCCAGCAGCTTAGTAATAGGGAGTGCAGATACGCAGTATTTT.

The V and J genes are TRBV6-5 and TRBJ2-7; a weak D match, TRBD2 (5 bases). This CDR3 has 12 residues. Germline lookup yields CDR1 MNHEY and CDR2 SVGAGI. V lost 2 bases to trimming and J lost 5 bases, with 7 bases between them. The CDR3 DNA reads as TGTGCCAGCAGTTACACGGGGAACGAGCAGTACTTC. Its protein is CASSYTGNEQYF.

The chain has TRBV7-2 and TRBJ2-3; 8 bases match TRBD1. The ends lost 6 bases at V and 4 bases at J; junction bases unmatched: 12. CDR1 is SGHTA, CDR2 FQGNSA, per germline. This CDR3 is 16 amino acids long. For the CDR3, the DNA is TGTGCCAGCAGAATAGGGCGACAGGGGTTCTCAGATACGCAGTATTTT. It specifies CASRIGRQGFSDTQYF.

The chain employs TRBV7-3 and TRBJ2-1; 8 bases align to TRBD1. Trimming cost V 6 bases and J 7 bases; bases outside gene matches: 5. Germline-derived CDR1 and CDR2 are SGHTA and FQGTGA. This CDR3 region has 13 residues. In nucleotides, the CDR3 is TGTGCCAGCAGAGGACAGGGTAGGAATGAGCAGTTCTTC. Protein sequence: CASRGQGRNEQFF. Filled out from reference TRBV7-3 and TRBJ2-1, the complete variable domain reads GAGVSQTPSNKVTEKGKYVELRCDPISGHTALYWYRQSLGQGPEFLIYFQGTGAADDSGLPNDRFFAVRPEGSVSTLKIQRTERGDSAVYLCASRGQGRNEQFFGPGTRLTVL.

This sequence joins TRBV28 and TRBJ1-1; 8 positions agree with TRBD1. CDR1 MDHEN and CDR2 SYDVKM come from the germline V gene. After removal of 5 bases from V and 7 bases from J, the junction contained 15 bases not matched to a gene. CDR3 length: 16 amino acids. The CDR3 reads CASSPQGAGESFEAFF. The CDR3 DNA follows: TGTGCCAGCAGTCCCCAGGGGGCCGGTGAAAGTTTTGAAGCTTTCTTT.

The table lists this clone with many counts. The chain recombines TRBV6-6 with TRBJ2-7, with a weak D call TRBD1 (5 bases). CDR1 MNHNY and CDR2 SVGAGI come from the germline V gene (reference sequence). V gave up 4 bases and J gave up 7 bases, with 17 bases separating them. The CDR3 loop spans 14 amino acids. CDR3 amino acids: CASSSRQSPQEQYF. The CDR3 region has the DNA TGTGCCAGCAGTTCCCGACAGTCCCCTCAGGAGCAGTACTTC.

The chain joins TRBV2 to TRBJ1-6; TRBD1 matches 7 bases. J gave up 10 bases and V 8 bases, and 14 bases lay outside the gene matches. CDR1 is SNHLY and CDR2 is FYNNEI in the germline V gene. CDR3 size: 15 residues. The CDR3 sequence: CASGHQQGVGSPLHF. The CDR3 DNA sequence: TGTGCCAGCGGACACCAGCAGGGGGTCGGATCACCCCTCCACTTT.

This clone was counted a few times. The CDR3 sequence: CASAFMATEAFF. DNA of the CDR3: TGTGCTAGTGCCTTTATGGCCACTGAAGCTTTCTTT. The V gene is TRBV12-5, the J gene TRBJ1-1; D not resolved. V shed 7 bases and J shed 4 bases, with 10 bases lying between them. Germline loops: CDR1 LGHNT, CDR2 FRNRAP. CDR3 size: 12 residues.

CDR3 nucleotide sequence: TGTGCCAGCACGCCCAGCGGGGGGGCACGGACAGATACGCAGTATTTT. Protein product: CASTPSGGARTDTQYF. This sequence joins TRBV2 and TRBJ2-3; 10 bases agree with TRBD2. The CDR3 is made up of 16 amino acids. Germline V gene data show CDR1 as SNHLY and CDR2 as FYNNEI. Trimming cost V 7 bases and J 3 bases; bases outside gene matches: 10.

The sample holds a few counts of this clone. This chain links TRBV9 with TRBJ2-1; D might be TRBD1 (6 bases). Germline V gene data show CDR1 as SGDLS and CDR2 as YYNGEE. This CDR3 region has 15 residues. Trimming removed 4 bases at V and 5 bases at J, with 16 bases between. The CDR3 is CASSKDSSGNNEQFF. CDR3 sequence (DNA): TGTGCCAGCAGCAAGGACAGTTCTGGCAACAATGAGCAGTTCTTC.

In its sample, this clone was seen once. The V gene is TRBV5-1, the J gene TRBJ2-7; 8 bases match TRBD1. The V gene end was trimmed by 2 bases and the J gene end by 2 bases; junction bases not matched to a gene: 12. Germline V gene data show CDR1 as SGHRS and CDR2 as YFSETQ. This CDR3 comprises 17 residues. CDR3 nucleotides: TGCGCCAGCAGCTTCACCTCCGGACAGGGAATAGCCTACGAGCAGTACTTC. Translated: CASSFTSGQGIAYEQYF.

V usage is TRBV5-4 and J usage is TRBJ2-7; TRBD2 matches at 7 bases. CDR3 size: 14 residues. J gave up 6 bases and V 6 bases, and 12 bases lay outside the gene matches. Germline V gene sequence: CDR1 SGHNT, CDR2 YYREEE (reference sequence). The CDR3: CASTSGGRAAEQYF. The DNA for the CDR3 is TGTGCCAGCACCAGTGGGGGGAGGGCTGCCGAGCAGTACTTC.

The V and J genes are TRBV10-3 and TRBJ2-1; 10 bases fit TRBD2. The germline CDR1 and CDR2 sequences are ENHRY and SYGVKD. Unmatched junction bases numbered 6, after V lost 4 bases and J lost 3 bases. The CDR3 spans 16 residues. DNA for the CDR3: TGTGCCATCAGTGTTCAGCGGGAGGGTATCTACAATGAGCAGTTCTTC. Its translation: CAISVQREGIYNEQFF.

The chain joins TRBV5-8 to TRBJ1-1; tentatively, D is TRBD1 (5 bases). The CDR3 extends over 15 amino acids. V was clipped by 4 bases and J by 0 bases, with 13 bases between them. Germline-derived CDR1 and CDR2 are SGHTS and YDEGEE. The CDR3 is CASSLLPGMNTEAFF. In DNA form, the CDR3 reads TGTGCCAGCAGCCTCCTACCAGGGATGAACACTGAAGCTTTCTTT.

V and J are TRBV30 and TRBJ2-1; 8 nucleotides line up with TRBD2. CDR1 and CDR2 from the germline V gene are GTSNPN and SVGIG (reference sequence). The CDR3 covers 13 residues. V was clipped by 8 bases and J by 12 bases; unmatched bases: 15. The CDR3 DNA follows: TGTGCCAGGGCTAGCGGGTCGGGGAGTACGCAGTTCTTC. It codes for CARASGSGSTQFF.

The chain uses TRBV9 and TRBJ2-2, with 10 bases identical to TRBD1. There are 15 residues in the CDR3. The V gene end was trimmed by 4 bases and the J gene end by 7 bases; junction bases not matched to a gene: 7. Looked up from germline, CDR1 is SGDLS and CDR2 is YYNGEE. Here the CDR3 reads CASSMPGTGVGELFF. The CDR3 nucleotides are TGTGCCAGCAGCATGCCCGGGACAGGGGTCGGGGAGCTGTTTTTT.

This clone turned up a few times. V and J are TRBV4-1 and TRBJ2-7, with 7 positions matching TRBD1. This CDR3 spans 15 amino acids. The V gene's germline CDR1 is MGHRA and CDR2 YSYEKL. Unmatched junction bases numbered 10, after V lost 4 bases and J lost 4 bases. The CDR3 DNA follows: TGCGCCAGCAGCCTCTACAGACAGGGCACTTACGAGCAGTACTTC. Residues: CASSLYRQGTYEQYF.

CDR3 nucleotides: TGCAGTGCTAGTCTTCCTAGCGGTAAAAATGAGCAGTTCTTC. Its translation: CSASLPSGKNEQFF. This rearrangement joins TRBV20-1 to TRBJ2-1; 7 bases align to TRBD2. The CDR3 loop spans 14 amino acids. Germline CDR1 DFQATT, CDR2 SNEGSKA (reference sequence). Germline trimming cut 3 bases from V and 7 bases from J; bases unmatched to any gene: 9.

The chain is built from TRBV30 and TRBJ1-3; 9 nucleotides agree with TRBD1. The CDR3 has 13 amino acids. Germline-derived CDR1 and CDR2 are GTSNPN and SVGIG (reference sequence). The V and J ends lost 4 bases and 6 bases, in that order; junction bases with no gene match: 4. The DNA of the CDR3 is TGTGCCTGGACGGGACAGGGCGTAAACACCATATATTTT. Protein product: CAWTGQGVNTIYF.